Listed below are T cell receptor beta chains from one sample, sequenced in a study of shared clonotypes between healthy human individuals. This table comes from immunoSEQ multiplex PCR, and its TCRdb copy is limited to in-frame clones, with some not included. The data show 1.5 million to 1.9 million clones, under 99% seen once. The sequenced sample consisted of naive CD4+ T cells sorted from blood. The receptors were sampled from a man aged 30 to 39 in good health. CDR3s include the opening cysteine and the closing phenylalanine or tryptophan. Each record gives: J gene, V gene, clone size, D gene, CDR3 DNA, CDR3 protein. A D gene is named only where the DNA matches it firmly. Some rows mark clone size as missing; the rest say once, few, many or name a class of expanded clone.

j_call: TRBJ2-7; v_call: TRBV7-8; clone_size: .; d_call: TRBD2; cdr3_nt: TGTGCCAGCAGCAAACTAGCGGGAGTGGGCTACGAGCAGTACTTC; cdr3_aa: CASSKLAGVGYEQYF
j_call: TRBJ2-3; v_call: TRBV5-1; clone_size: .; d_call: .; cdr3_nt: TGCGCCAGCAGCTTTTACCGGGCCAGGGAAACAGATACGCAGTATTTT; cdr3_aa: CASSFYRARETDTQYF
j_call: TRBJ2-3; v_call: TRBV7-3; clone_size: .; d_call: TRBD2; cdr3_nt: TGTGCCAGCAGCCAAGCGGGAGGGAGGGCAGATACGCAGTATTTT; cdr3_aa: CASSQAGGRADTQYF
j_call: TRBJ1-2; v_call: TRBV4-3; clone_size: .; d_call: TRBD1; cdr3_nt: TGCGCCAGCAGCCACCAGACAGGGGGCGAACGTGGCTACACCTTC; cdr3_aa: CASSHQTGGERGYTF
j_call: TRBJ2-2; v_call: TRBV4-3; clone_size: .; d_call: .; cdr3_nt: TGCGCCAGCAGCGGAAGGTCGGGATCGCAGCCCCCCGGGGAGCTGTTTTTT; cdr3_aa: CASSGRSGSQPPGELFF
j_call: TRBJ2-2; v_call: TRBV5-6; clone_size: once; d_call: TRBD2; cdr3_nt: TGTGCCAGCAGCTTACGCCGGACTAGCCGTCCGAACACCGGGGAGCTGTTTTTT; cdr3_aa: CASSLRRTSRPNTGELFF
j_call: TRBJ1-1; v_call: TRBV9; clone_size: .; d_call: .; cdr3_nt: TGTGCCAGCAGCGTCGACAGGTTGAACACTGAAGCTTTCTTT; cdr3_aa: CASSVDRLNTEAFF
j_call: TRBJ2-1; v_call: TRBV6-1; clone_size: .; d_call: .; cdr3_nt: TGTGCCAGCAGTGGCTGGGAGGGGGCTAGCAATGAGCAGTTCTTC; cdr3_aa: CASSGWEGASNEQFF
j_call: TRBJ1-4; v_call: TRBV28; clone_size: .; d_call: .; cdr3_nt: TGTGCCAGCAGTTTAAAAGACAGGTCCCCGTTTAATGAAAAACTGTTTTTT; cdr3_aa: CASSLKDRSPFNEKLFF
j_call: TRBJ2-2; v_call: TRBV18; clone_size: .; d_call: .; cdr3_nt: TGTGCCAGCTCAACAACAGGGTCGGTCAACACCGGGGAGCTGTTTTTT; cdr3_aa: CASSTTGSVNTGELFF
j_call: TRBJ2-1; v_call: TRBV10-3; clone_size: .; d_call: .; cdr3_nt: TGTGCCATCAGTCTCTATAGAAAAGGGAACAATGAGCAGTTCTTC; cdr3_aa: CAISLYRKGNNEQFF
j_call: TRBJ1-2; v_call: TRBV5-5; clone_size: .; d_call: .; cdr3_nt: TGTGCCAGCAGCTTGGATCCGGTGCCCTCCTATGGCTACACCTTC; cdr3_aa: CASSLDPVPSYGYTF
j_call: TRBJ2-2; v_call: TRBV5-4; clone_size: once; d_call: .; cdr3_nt: TGTGCCAGCAGCACCGGGGTGGCGGCATTCACCGGGGAGCTGTTTTTT; cdr3_aa: CASSTGVAAFTGELFF
j_call: TRBJ2-7; v_call: TRBV19; clone_size: .; d_call: TRBD2; cdr3_nt: TGTGCCAGTAGTATGGGGCTAGCGGGGCTTTACGAGCAGTACTTC; cdr3_aa: CASSMGLAGLYEQYF
j_call: TRBJ2-5; v_call: TRBV28; clone_size: .; d_call: .; cdr3_nt: TGTGCCAGCAGTCCCCCGGAAAGCCCAACCCAGTACTTC; cdr3_aa: CASSPPESPTQYF
j_call: TRBJ2-2; v_call: TRBV11-3; clone_size: .; d_call: TRBD2; cdr3_nt: TGTGCCAGCAGCGCTAGCGGGATAAGCACCGGGGAGCTGTTTTTT; cdr3_aa: CASSASGISTGELFF
j_call: TRBJ2-2; v_call: TRBV28; clone_size: .; d_call: .; cdr3_nt: TGTGCCAGCAGGGGACATCTGGTCACCGGGGAGCTGTTTTTT; cdr3_aa: CASRGHLVTGELFF
j_call: TRBJ2-5; v_call: TRBV5-1; clone_size: .; d_call: .; cdr3_nt: TGCGCCAGCAGCTTTGTAGGACGAGAGACCCAGTACTTC; cdr3_aa: CASSFVGRETQYF
j_call: TRBJ2-1; v_call: TRBV19; clone_size: .; d_call: .; cdr3_nt: TGTGCCAGTAGTATAGGGTCGACAGACCCCTACAATGAGCAGTTCTTC; cdr3_aa: CASSIGSTDPYNEQFF
j_call: TRBJ2-7; v_call: TRBV5-6; clone_size: .; d_call: .; cdr3_nt: TGTGCCAGCAGCTTGGCTAGATTCAGGGGAGGGGCACCCTACGAGCAGTACTTC; cdr3_aa: CASSLARFRGGAPYEQYF
j_call: TRBJ1-1; v_call: TRBV7-3; clone_size: .; d_call: .; cdr3_nt: TGTGCCAGCAGCCCCGTTAAAGGGAGCACTGAAGCTTTCTTT; cdr3_aa: CASSPVKGSTEAFF
j_call: TRBJ2-3; v_call: TRBV6-5; clone_size: .; d_call: .; cdr3_nt: TGTGCCAGCAGTGCTAGCACAGATACGCAGTATTTT; cdr3_aa: CASSASTDTQYF
j_call: TRBJ1-2; v_call: TRBV5-1; clone_size: .; d_call: .; cdr3_nt: TGCGCCAGCAGTTTGGAGGGCAGGAACAACTATGGCTACACCTTC; cdr3_aa: CASSLEGRNNYGYTF
j_call: TRBJ2-2; v_call: TRBV5-1; clone_size: .; d_call: TRBD1; cdr3_nt: TGCGCCAGCAGCAAAACAGGGGCTGAGGCCGGGGAGCTGTTTTTT; cdr3_aa: CASSKTGAEAGELFF
j_call: TRBJ2-5; v_call: TRBV19; clone_size: .; d_call: TRBD2; cdr3_nt: TGTGCCAGTAGTACAATGGGACTAGCGGGAGGAGAGACCCAGTACTTC; cdr3_aa: CASSTMGLAGGETQYF
j_call: TRBJ2-3; v_call: TRBV2; clone_size: .; d_call: TRBD2; cdr3_nt: TGTGCCAGCAGTGTTGGACTAGCGGGTCTCGCAGATACGCAGTATTTT; cdr3_aa: CASSVGLAGLADTQYF
j_call: TRBJ2-1; v_call: TRBV4-3; clone_size: .; d_call: .; cdr3_nt: TGCGCCAGCAGCCAAGATTCACTCCGTGACAGAACCTACAATGAGCAGTTCTTC; cdr3_aa: CASSQDSLRDRTYNEQFF
j_call: TRBJ2-1; v_call: TRBV11-2; clone_size: .; d_call: .; cdr3_nt: TGTGCCAGCAGTCCAGTAGGTTTAGGAGGCGATGAGCAGTTCTTC; cdr3_aa: CASSPVGLGGDEQFF
j_call: TRBJ1-5; v_call: TRBV25-1; clone_size: once; d_call: .; cdr3_nt: TGTGCCAGCTCAGACGGCGGTGGTCGAGGGGTAGGCCAGCCCCAGCATTTT; cdr3_aa: CASSDGGGRGVGQPQHF
j_call: TRBJ2-1; v_call: TRBV30; clone_size: .; d_call: .; cdr3_nt: TGTGCCTGGAGTGCCGGCGGCCACGGGGGGCAGTTCTTC; cdr3_aa: CAWSAGGHGGQFF
j_call: TRBJ1-2; v_call: TRBV7-9; clone_size: .; d_call: .; cdr3_nt: TGTGCCAGCAGCTTAGTACAGGGAGGCGGCTACACCTTC; cdr3_aa: CASSLVQGGGYTF
j_call: TRBJ2-1; v_call: TRBV29-1; clone_size: .; d_call: TRBD2; cdr3_nt: TGCAGCGTTCTAGCGGGATACAATGAGCAGTTCTTC; cdr3_aa: CSVLAGYNEQFF
j_call: TRBJ2-1; v_call: TRBV2; clone_size: .; d_call: TRBD2; cdr3_nt: TGTGCCAGCAGGGGGACTAGCGGGAGTTCCTACAATGAGCAGTTCTTC; cdr3_aa: CASRGTSGSSYNEQFF
j_call: TRBJ2-3; v_call: TRBV13; clone_size: once; d_call: .; cdr3_nt: TGTGCCAGCAGCTTACGAGGTAGCCCAGATACGCAGTATTTT; cdr3_aa: CASSLRGSPDTQYF
j_call: TRBJ2-7; v_call: TRBV14; clone_size: .; d_call: TRBD1; cdr3_nt: TGTGCCAGCAGCCAAATCGAAGGGGGCGCATACGAGCAGTACTTC; cdr3_aa: CASSQIEGGAYEQYF
j_call: TRBJ2-7; v_call: TRBV5-1; clone_size: .; d_call: TRBD2; cdr3_nt: TGCGCCAGCAGCTTGGTAGGTGGGACAGGGCTTTCCGGGACTAGCGGATACTACGAGCAGTACTTC; cdr3_aa: CASSLVGGTGLSGTSGYYEQYF
j_call: TRBJ1-1; v_call: TRBV4-1; clone_size: .; d_call: .; cdr3_nt: TGCGCCAGCGGAGCCCAGGGACGGAAGAACACTGAAGCTTTCTTT; cdr3_aa: CASGAQGRKNTEAFF
j_call: TRBJ1-1; v_call: TRBV5-1; clone_size: .; d_call: .; cdr3_nt: TGCGCCAGCAGCTTGGACAGGGAGCTTGAAGCTTTCTTT; cdr3_aa: CASSLDRELEAFF
j_call: TRBJ2-3; v_call: TRBV29-1; clone_size: .; d_call: .; cdr3_nt: TGCAGCGTTAGGAGTGCAGATACGCAGTATTTT; cdr3_aa: CSVRSADTQYF
j_call: TRBJ2-3; v_call: TRBV27; clone_size: .; d_call: TRBD2; cdr3_nt: TGTGCCAGCAGTCAGGGACTAGCGGGAGATCGTGGAGATACGCAGTATTTT; cdr3_aa: CASSQGLAGDRGDTQYF
j_call: TRBJ2-5; v_call: TRBV10-2; clone_size: .; d_call: .; cdr3_nt: TGCGCCAGCAGTCGGTTCTCGGTTGGCGTGGAGACCCAGTACTTC; cdr3_aa: CASSRFSVGVETQYF
j_call: TRBJ2-3; v_call: TRBV5-1; clone_size: .; d_call: TRBD2; cdr3_nt: TGCGCCAGTAGCAATGAGAACGGGAGGGCCTTGGATACGCAGTATTTT; cdr3_aa: CASSNENGRALDTQYF
j_call: TRBJ1-1; v_call: TRBV19; clone_size: .; d_call: .; cdr3_nt: TGTGCCAGTAGAAGTACAGCCCCAGAAGCTTTCTTT; cdr3_aa: CASRSTAPEAFF
j_call: TRBJ2-3; v_call: TRBV5-1; clone_size: .; d_call: .; cdr3_nt: TGCGCCAGCAGCTTGGGCAGGGGAGCAGATACGCAGTATTTT; cdr3_aa: CASSLGRGADTQYF
j_call: TRBJ2-5; v_call: TRBV7-9; clone_size: .; d_call: .; cdr3_nt: TGTGCCCAGTCGGGAGACCAAGAGACCCAGTACTTC; cdr3_aa: CAQSGDQETQYF
j_call: TRBJ1-2; v_call: TRBV6-5; clone_size: .; d_call: .; cdr3_nt: TGTGCCAGCAGTTACGAGCCTGCTCTAAACTATGGCTACACCTTC; cdr3_aa: CASSYEPALNYGYTF